The 25 T cell receptor beta chains below come from one sample, sequenced in a study of tumor-infiltrating lymphocytes in primary liver carcinoma. The approximately 17-34 mg bulk tissue piece was not sorted before simultaneous RNA and DNA extraction. Making TCR beta cDNA involved 400 to 600 ng total RNA and a constant-region primer. Amplification in three nested multiplex PCR rounds with slightly modified ARM-PCR gave rise to TCR beta libraries. Primers for the first two PCR rounds were TRBV1-TRBV30 forward primers and a C-beta reverse primer (roughly 9 cycles per round). TCRdb called the multiplex PCR reads again in MiXCR, with one record for every CDR3 protein. The data contain approximately 110,000 distinct CDR3 sequences, roughly 80% of them singletons. Source material: liver tumor tissue from sampling region 3. As to subset: tumor region T3, left-lateral pole. These receptors were obtained from a man aged 40-50 years with primary liver carcinoma and hepatitis B virus infection.

This clonotype came up once. This likely comes from a read error, as the CDR3 has no conserved phenylalanine or tryptophan at its end. The chain recombines TRBV29-1 with TRBJ2-1, with unresolved D. The V end lost 2 bases, the J end lost 13 bases, and 12 bases lay between the germline ends. The CDR3 totals 11 residues. CDR1 SQVTM and CDR2 ANQGSEA come from the germline V gene. Here the CDR3 reads CSVEPGFEQFL. Written as DNA, the CDR3 is TGCAGCGTTGAACCCGGTTTTGAACAGTTCTTA.

A word on this clonotype: The CDR3 end shows no conserved phenylalanine or tryptophan, and so a read error is likely. The DNA is left out, because the CDR3 cannot be placed on it with certainty; the CDR3 is given as TCRdb lists it. CDR3 residues: CSVLTGAHEQYL. V usage is TRBV29-1 and J usage is TRBJ2-7; the listed D gene, TRBD1, was not tested against the DNA. Germline lookup yields CDR1 SQVTM and CDR2 ANQGSEA. The CDR3 sequence runs 12 residues, both termini included.

About this clonotype itself: It is likely a read error, because the conserved phenylalanine at the end of the CDR3 is missing. The DNA is left out, because the CDR3 cannot be placed on it with certainty; the CDR3 is given as TCRdb lists it. The J gene is TRBJ1-1, the V gene TRBV28. Germline V CDR1 and CDR2: MDHEN, SYDVKM. The CDR3 comprises 11 residues, both ends counted. The CDR3 loop is CASSLTTETFS.

Regarding this clonotype: One base away lies a much larger clone, so this may be a sequencing read error. The chain carries TRBV29-1 and TRBJ1-1; D is undetermined. The length of the CDR3 is 15 residues. Between the trimmed V and J ends, which lost 4 bases and 1 base, there was a span of 16 bases. Germline V gene sequence: CDR1 SQVTM, CDR2 ANQGSEA. Here the CDR3 DNA reads TGCAGCGTTGGACCCGGGTGGTCCACGAACACTGAAGCTTTCTTT. This codes for CSVGPGWSTNTEAFF.

Turning to this clonotype: At one boundary the junction diverges from the germline segment, which might be a read error. The chain links TRBV30 to TRBJ2-7; D perhaps matches TRBD1 (6 bases). The CDR3 sequence is 16 residues long. The germline CDR1 and CDR2 sequences are GTSNPN and SVGIG (reference sequence). CDR3 loop: CAWGPRGGQSSYEQHF. The CDR3 DNA is TGTGCCTGGGGTCCACGCGGTGGACAGTCCTCCTACGAGCAGCACTTC.

The V gene is TRBV5-6, the J gene TRBJ1-1; 7 nucleotides align to TRBD1. This CDR3 has 15 residues. The germline gives CDR1 SGHDT, CDR2 YYEEEE. CDR3 protein: CASSPGGNVNTEAFF. In DNA, the CDR3 is TGTGCTAGTAGCCCAGGGGGTAATGTGAACACTGAAGCTTTCTTT.

Comments on this clonotype: Relative to the germline gene, one junction end is altered; a read error may explain this. The chain is built from TRBV4-2 and TRBJ2-1, with 9 positions matching TRBD2. The CDR3 extends over 17 amino acids. Germline lookup yields CDR1 LGHNA and CDR2 YNFKEQ. The CDR3 DNA reads as TGTGCCAGCAGTCAAGAGATAGCGGGGGCCTCCTATAATGAGCAGTTATTC. This translates into CASSQEIAGASYNEQLF.

For this clonotype: The germline gene is not matched at one end of the junction; a read error may be the cause. The rearrangement joins TRBV6-6 to TRBJ2-7; 7 nucleotides agree with TRBD1. The germline gives CDR1 MNHNY, CDR2 SVGAGI (reference sequence). CDR3 length: 15 amino acids. The CDR3 DNA reads TGTGCCAACAGTCCGCGACAGGGACCGTTCAACGAGCAGTACTTC. Its protein product is CANSPRQGPFNEQYF.

Concerning this clonotype itself: Without the conserved terminal phenylalanine or tryptophan, this CDR3 likely stems from a read error. The V and J genes are TRBV12-3 or TRBV12-4 and TRBJ2-5; D call uncertain. CDR3 length: 14 amino acids. CDR3 loop: CVSSLGTTSRTQYL. For the CDR3, the DNA is TGTGTCAGCAGTTTAGGAACCACCTCTCGAACCCAGTACCTC.

This clonotype was detected ten times or more. The gene calls are TRBV7-9 and TRBJ2-1; TRBD2 is a possible D gene (7 bases). This CDR3 has 17 residues. Trimming stripped 5 bases from V and 4 bases from J, with 21 bases between. Germline CDR1 SEHNR, CDR2 FQNEAQ (reference sequence). The CDR3 loop reads CASSHRLRGRGYNEQFF. Here the CDR3 DNA reads TGTGCCAGCAGCCACCGGTTGAGGGGGAGGGGATACAATGAGCAGTTCTTC. Drawing the rest from reference TRBV7-9 and TRBJ2-1, the complete variable domain is DTGVSQNPRHKITKRGQNVTFRCDPISEHNRLYWYRQTLGQGPEFLTYFQNEAQLEKSRLLSDRFSAERPKGSFSTLEIQRTEQGDSAMYLCASSHRLRGRGYNEQFFGPGTRLTVL.

Remarks on this clonotype: One end of the junction varies from germline; a read error may be responsible. The gene calls are TRBV24-1 and TRBJ2-2, with D perhaps matching TRBD1 or TRBD2 (5 bases each). The length of the CDR3 is 15 residues. CDR1 KGHDR and CDR2 SFDVKD come from the germline V gene. The CDR3 loop is CDTSPIGTNTGELFF. The DNA of the CDR3 is TGTGACACCAGTCCTATAGGGACGAACACGGGGGAGCTGTTTTTT.

A remark on this clonotype: Likely a read error: the CDR3 ends without its conserved phenylalanine or tryptophan. The V gene is TRBV19, the J gene TRBJ1-1, with TRBD1 identical over 11 bases. The CDR3 loop spans 17 amino acids. J gave up 0 bases and V 8 bases, and 11 bases lay outside the gene matches. CDR1 and CDR2 (germline): LNHDA, SQIVND (reference sequence). In nucleotides, the CDR3 is TGTGCCAGTGGCACCCGGGGACAGGGGGATCTGAACACTGAAGCTTTCCTT. Its protein product is CASGTRGQGDLNTEAFL.

A remark on this clonotype: The junction differs from germline at one of its ends, possibly a read error. This chain joins TRBV5-1 and TRBJ1-4; D perhaps matches TRBD1 (5 bases). Germline CDR1 SGHRS, CDR2 YFSETQ. The CDR3 is 15 residues long. CDR3 nucleotide sequence: TGCGCCAGCAACTTGGATTCGGGACTGGCTGAAAAACTGTTTTTT. Residues: CASNLDSGLAEKLFF.

J is TRBJ2-7 and V is TRBV11-2; possibly TRBD1 for D (5 bases). There are 15 residues in the CDR3. CDR1 is SGHAT and CDR2 is FQNNGV in the germline V gene. The CDR3 loop is CTNSLRWTWEIEQYF. In DNA form, the CDR3 reads TGTACCAACAGCTTACGATGGACATGGGAAATCGAGCAGTACTTC.

This clonotype was seen just once. This is likely a read error, given that the CDR3 carries no conserved phenylalanine or tryptophan at its end. CDR3 amino acids: CASSLGASGQETQYI. The CDR3 region has the DNA TGTGCCAGCAGCTTAGGGGCTAGTGGACAAGAGACTCAGTACATC. V usage is TRBV11-2 and J usage is TRBJ2-5; the D gene is possibly TRBD1 (5 bases). The CDR3 covers 15 residues. Germline V gene data show CDR1 as SGHAT and CDR2 as FQNNGV.

With respect to this clonotype: A much larger clone lies one base from this, so it may be a read error. The chain links TRBV30 to TRBJ2-1; possibly TRBD2 for D (7 bases). Germline lookup yields CDR1 GTSNPN and CDR2 SVGIG (reference sequence). Trimming shortened V by 5 bases and J by 2 bases, and 19 bases separated the two germline ends. The CDR3 sequence is 16 residues long. CDR3 DNA: TGTGCCTGGGGGGGGGTGGGTGAGGGGGCCTACAATGAGCAGTTCTTC. Its translation is CAWGGVGEGAYNEQFF.

Remarks on this clonotype: A read error may produce the germline difference seen at one junction end. The chain is built from TRBV5-5 and TRBJ1-2; D gene unclear. The CDR3 is 13 amino acids. Germline values: CDR1 SGHKS, CDR2 YYEKEE (reference sequence). For the CDR3, the DNA is TGTGGCAGCAGCCCCGACGTAGGGTATGGCCACACCTTC. Translated, it gives CGSSPDVGYGHTF.

Concerning this clonotype: It is likely a read error, because the conserved phenylalanine at the end of the CDR3 is missing. This chain's CDR3 is CASSQEASARADTQYY. The CDR3 DNA is TGTGCCAGCAGCCAAGAGGCGTCGGCTAGGGCAGATACGCAGTATTAT. The V and J genes are TRBV4-3 and TRBJ2-3; D is unresolved. The CDR3 consists of 16 residues. The germline CDR1 and CDR2 sequences are LGHNA and YSLEER.

This clonotype was detected many times. In DNA, the CDR3 is TGTGCCACTCCAGGGAAGGAGCGGGAGGGCACCGGGGAGCTGTTTTTT. This sequence encodes CATPGKEREGTGELFF. J is TRBJ2-2 and V is TRBV6-4, with TRBD2 matching 10 bases. CDR1 is MRHNA, CDR2 SNTAGT, per germline. The CDR3 is 16 residues long. The V gene end was trimmed by 10 bases and the J gene end by 4 bases; junction bases not matched to a gene: 12.

With regard to this clonotype: The germline gene is not matched at one end of the junction; a read error may be the cause. The chain has TRBV6-2 or TRBV6-3 and TRBJ2-5; the D gene could be TRBD1 or TRBD2 (5 bases each). Germline assignment: CDR1 MNHEY and CDR2 SVGEGT. CDR3 length equals 17 residues. The CDR3 DNA follows: TGTGTCAGCAGTCGAACCCCCAGGGAGCGATTCGGCGAGACCCAGTACTTC. It encodes CVSSRTPRERFGETQYF.

As regards this clonotype: A single base separates this from a much larger clone, so it may be a read error. The chain uses TRBV30 and TRBJ2-7, with TRBD1 matching 9 bases. Germline values: CDR1 GTSNPN, CDR2 SVGIG (reference sequence). With V trimmed by 3 bases and J by 5 bases, 8 bases remained unmatched. The CDR3 sequence is 14 residues long. CDR3 loop: CAWSKTGGRDEQYF. CDR3 in DNA: TGTGCCTGGAGCAAGACAGGGGGTAGGGACGAGCAGTACTTC.

Turning to this clonotype: One junction end does not reproduce the germline sequence, and a read error may be involved. The chain links TRBV6-2 or TRBV6-3 to TRBJ1-2; D gene unclear. The CDR3 is made up of 15 amino acids. Germline V gene data show CDR1 as MNHEY and CDR2 as SVGEGT. CDR3 loop: CARSHTLEVTFGYTF. For the CDR3, the DNA is TGTGCCAGGAGTCATACCCTCGAAGTAACCTTTGGCTACACTTTC.

About this clonotype itself: The junction departs from germline at one end; a sequencing error may be responsible. The rearrangement uses TRBV4-1 and TRBJ2-7; 10 bases fit TRBD2. Germline V gene lookup returns CDR1 MGHRA and CDR2 YSYEKL. The CDR3 runs 17 residues. CDR3: CASSQVYSGGPSYEQYF. CDR3 nucleotide sequence: TGCGCCAGCAGCCAAGTCTATAGCGGGGGGCCCTCCTATGAGCAGTACTTC.

With regard to this clonotype: Mismatch with germline at one junction end may stem from a read error. V is TRBV12-3 or TRBV12-4 and J is TRBJ2-4; the D gene could be TRBD1 or TRBD2 (6 bases each). This CDR3 comprises 16 residues. The CDR3 protein is CASSLDGTGAKSIQYF. The CDR3 bases are TGTGCCAGCAGTTTAGACGGTACGGGGGCCAAAAGCATTCAGTACTTC.

For this clonotype: One end of the junction is discordant with germline, which a read error may explain. The chain combines TRBV29-1 with TRBJ2-5; D gene ambiguous. Looked up from germline, CDR1 is SQVTM and CDR2 is ANQGSEA. The CDR3 has 15 amino acids. The CDR3 region has the DNA TGCAGCGTAGAAGGATCCGGGCAATTCCAAGAGACCCAGTACTTC. It encodes CSVEGSGQFQETQYF.